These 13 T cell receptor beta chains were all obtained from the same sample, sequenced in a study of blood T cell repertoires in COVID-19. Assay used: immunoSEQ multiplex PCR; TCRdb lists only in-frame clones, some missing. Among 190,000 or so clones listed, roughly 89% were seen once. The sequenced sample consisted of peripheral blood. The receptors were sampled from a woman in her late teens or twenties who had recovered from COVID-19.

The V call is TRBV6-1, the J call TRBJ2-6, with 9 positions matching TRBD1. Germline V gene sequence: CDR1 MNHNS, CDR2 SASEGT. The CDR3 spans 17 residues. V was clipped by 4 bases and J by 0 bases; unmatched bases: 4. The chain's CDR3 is CASSAGTGISGANVLTF. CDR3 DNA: TGTGCCAGCAGTGCCGGGACAGGGATCTCTGGGGCCAACGTCCTGACTTTC.

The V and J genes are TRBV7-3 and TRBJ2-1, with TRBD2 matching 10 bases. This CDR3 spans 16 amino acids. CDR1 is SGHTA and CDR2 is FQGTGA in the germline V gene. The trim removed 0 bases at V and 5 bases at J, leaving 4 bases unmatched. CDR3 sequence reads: CASSLTLAGRDNEQFF. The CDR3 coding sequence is TGTGCCAGCAGCTTAACACTAGCGGGGAGGGACAATGAGCAGTTCTTC.

The CDR3 DNA is TGTGCCAGCAGCCAAGAACAGGGGGCGGAGGGCTACACCTTC. Amino acids: CASSQEQGAEGYTF. The chain employs TRBV3-1 (or the pseudogene TRBV3-2) and TRBJ1-2, with 9 bases aligning to TRBD1. The germline V gene has CDR1 LGHDT and CDR2 YNNKEL (reference sequence). J lost 8 bases, V lost 0 bases, and 4 bases had no gene match. The CDR3 is 14 residues long.

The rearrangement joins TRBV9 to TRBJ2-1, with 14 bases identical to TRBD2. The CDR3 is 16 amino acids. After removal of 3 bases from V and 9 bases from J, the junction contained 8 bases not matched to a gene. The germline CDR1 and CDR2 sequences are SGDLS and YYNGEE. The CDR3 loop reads CASSGRGLAGVLEQFF. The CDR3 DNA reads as TGTGCCAGCAGCGGGAGGGGACTAGCGGGAGTTCTTGAGCAGTTCTTC. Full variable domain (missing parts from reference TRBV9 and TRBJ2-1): DSGVTQTPKHLITATGQRVTLRCSPRSGDLSVYWYQQSLDQGLQFLIQYYNGEERAKGNILERFSAQQFPDLHSELNLSSLELGDSALYFCASSGRGLAGVLEQFFGPGTRLTVL.

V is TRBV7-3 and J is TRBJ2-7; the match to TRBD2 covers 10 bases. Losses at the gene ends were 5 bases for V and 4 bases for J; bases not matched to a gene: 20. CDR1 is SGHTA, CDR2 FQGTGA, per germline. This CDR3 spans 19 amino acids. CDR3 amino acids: CASSNTFPNAGLAVYEQYV. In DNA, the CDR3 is TGTGCCAGCAGCAACACATTCCCAAACGCCGGACTAGCGGTTTACGAGCAGTACGTC.

CDR3 sequence (DNA): TGCGCCAGCAGCTTCGCCGGCAGGGGGGAATGGGCTTTCTTT. It specifies CASSFAGRGEWAFF. The chain has TRBV5-1 and TRBJ1-1; 7 bases align to TRBD1. This CDR3 has 14 residues. Germline V CDR1 and CDR2: SGHRS, YFSETQ. Germline trimming cut 2 bases from V and 11 bases from J; bases unmatched to any gene: 12.

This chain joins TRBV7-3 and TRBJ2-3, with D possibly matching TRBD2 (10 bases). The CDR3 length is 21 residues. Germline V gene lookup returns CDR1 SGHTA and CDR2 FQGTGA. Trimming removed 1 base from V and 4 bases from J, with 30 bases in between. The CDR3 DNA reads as TGTGCCAGCAGCTTAAAGGGGACAGGGTCCCGTCGGACTAGCGGTGCAGATACGCAGTATTTT. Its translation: CASSLKGTGSRRTSGADTQYF. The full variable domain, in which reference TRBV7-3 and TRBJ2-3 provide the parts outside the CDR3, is GAGVSQTPSNKVTEKGKYVELRCDPISGHTALYWYRQSLGQGPEFLIYFQGTGAADDSGLPNDRFFAVRPEGSVSTLKIQRTERGDSAVYLCASSLKGTGSRRTSGADTQYFGPGTRLTVL.

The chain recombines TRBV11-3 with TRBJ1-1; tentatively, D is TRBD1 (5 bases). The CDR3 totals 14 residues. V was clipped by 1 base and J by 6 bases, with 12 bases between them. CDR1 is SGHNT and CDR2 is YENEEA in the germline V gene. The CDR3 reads CASSLAGFGAEAFF. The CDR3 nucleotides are TGTGCCAGCAGCTTAGCAGGGTTCGGCGCTGAAGCTTTCTTT.

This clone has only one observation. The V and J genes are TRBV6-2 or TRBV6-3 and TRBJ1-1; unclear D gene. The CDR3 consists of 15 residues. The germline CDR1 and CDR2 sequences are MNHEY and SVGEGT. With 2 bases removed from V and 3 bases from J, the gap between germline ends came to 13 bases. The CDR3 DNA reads TGTGCCAGCAGTTACAATCCCCTCGGGGACACTGAAGCTTTCTTT. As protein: CASSYNPLGDTEAFF.

The CDR3 spells CASSQDWGLLAGGGNEQFF. As DNA, the CDR3 is TGTGCCAGCAGCCAAGACTGGGGACTACTAGCGGGAGGTGGCAATGAGCAGTTCTTC. The gene calls are TRBV11-2 and TRBJ2-1; 12 bases fit TRBD2. V was pared by 5 bases and J by 6 bases, with 17 bases of the junction left unmatched. The length of the CDR3 is 19 residues. Germline values: CDR1 SGHAT, CDR2 FQNNGV.

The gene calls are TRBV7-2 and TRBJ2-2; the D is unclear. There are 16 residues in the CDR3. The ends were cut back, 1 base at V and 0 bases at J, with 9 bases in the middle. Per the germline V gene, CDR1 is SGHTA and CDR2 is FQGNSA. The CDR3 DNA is TGTGCCAGCAGCTTAGGGCGGTTCTCGAACACCGGGGAGCTGTTTTTT. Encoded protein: CASSLGRFSNTGELFF. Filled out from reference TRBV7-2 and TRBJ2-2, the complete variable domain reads GAGVSQSPSNKVTEKGKDVELRCDPISGHTALYWYRQSLGQGLEFLIYFQGNSAPDKSGLPSDRFSAERTGGSVSTLTIQRTQQEDSAVYLCASSLGRFSNTGELFFGEGSRLTVL.

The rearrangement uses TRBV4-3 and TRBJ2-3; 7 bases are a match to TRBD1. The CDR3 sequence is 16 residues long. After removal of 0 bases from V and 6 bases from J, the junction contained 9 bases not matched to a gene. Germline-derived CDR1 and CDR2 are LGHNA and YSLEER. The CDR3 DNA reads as TGCGCCAGCAGCCAAGACCCCCGACAGGGTATGGATACGCAGTATTTT. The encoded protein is CASSQDPRQGMDTQYF.

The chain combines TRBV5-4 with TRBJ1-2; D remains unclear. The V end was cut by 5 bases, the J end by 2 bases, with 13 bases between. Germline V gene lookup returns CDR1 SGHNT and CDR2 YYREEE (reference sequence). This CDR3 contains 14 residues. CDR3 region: CASSLLAGNYGYTF. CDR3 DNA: TGTGCCAGCAGTCTGTTAGCTGGGAACTATGGCTACACCTTC.